What follows are 22 T cell receptor beta chains derived from one specimen sequenced in a study of T cell responses to AZD1222 COVID-19 vaccine. The protocol was immunoSEQ multiplex PCR, while the TCRdb copy is restricted to in-frame clones and leaves out a portion. Of roughly 180,000 clones in the sample, around 93% were seen once. Material: peripheral blood, obtained on day 0 of AZD1222 vaccination. The receptors stem from an adult in good health.

This clone has a single count. The CDR3 sequence is CASSEPTASRGEQFF. The CDR3, as DNA: TGCGCCAGCAGTGAGCCGACGGCCTCCCGGGGTGAGCAGTTCTTC. The chain carries TRBV10-1 and TRBJ2-1, with a possible D match to TRBD2 (5 bases). This CDR3 is 15 amino acids long. V lost 2 bases to trimming and J lost 9 bases, with 17 bases between them. CDR1 and CDR2 from the germline V gene are WNHNN and SYGVQD (reference sequence).

The gene calls are TRBV29-1 and TRBJ1-1, with TRBD1 matching over 8 bases. Germline V gene sequence: CDR1 SQVTM, CDR2 ANQGSEA. The CDR3 length is 14 residues. V was pared by 0 bases and J by 5 bases, with 5 bases of the junction left unmatched. In DNA form, the CDR3 reads TGCAGCGTTGAAGATGGACAGGGAGTGACTGAAGCTTTCTTT. Translating gives CSVEDGQGVTEAFF.

J is TRBJ1-1 and V is TRBV29-1, with TRBD1 as a possible D gene (6 bases). With 7 bases removed from V and 5 bases from J, the gap between germline ends came to 11 bases. In germline, CDR1 is SQVTM, CDR2 ANQGSEA. This CDR3 has 11 residues. The CDR3 loop is CSAWGRTEAFF. CDR3 DNA: TGCAGCGCCTGGGGGCGGACTGAAGCTTTCTTT.

This clone has just one count. The rearrangement links TRBV12-3 or TRBV12-4 to TRBJ1-2; tentatively, D is TRBD1 (6 bases). Trimming pared 5 bases from V and 5 bases from J, leaving 12 bases between. CDR3 length equals 13 residues. The CDR3 here is CASSPAGAYGYTF. For the CDR3, the DNA is TGTGCCAGCAGTCCAGCAGGGGCATATGGCTACACCTTC.

J is TRBJ2-7 and V is TRBV5-1, with TRBD1 identical over 11 bases. With 3 bases clipped from V and 2 bases from J, the junction kept 4 bases outside the gene matches. CDR1 is SGHRS, CDR2 YFSETQ, per germline. This CDR3 has 15 amino acids. The DNA of the CDR3 is TGCGCCAGCAGCTGGGGGACAGGGGGGACCTACGAGCAGTACTTC. Its translation: CASSWGTGGTYEQYF.

The gene calls are TRBV5-4 and TRBJ2-5; 10 bases line up with TRBD1. The trim removed 4 bases at V and 4 bases at J, leaving 4 bases unmatched. Germline values: CDR1 SGHNT, CDR2 YYREEE (reference sequence). The CDR3 spans 14 residues. In DNA, the CDR3 is TGTGCCAGCAGCCAGGGACAGGGGCGAGAGACCCAGTACTTC. This gives the protein CASSQGQGRETQYF.

This sequence joins TRBV28 and TRBJ1-2, with 8 positions matching TRBD1. This CDR3 contains 17 residues. Germline CDR1 reads MDHEN; CDR2 reads SYDVKM. After removal of 5 bases from V and 0 bases from J, the junction contained 11 bases not matched to a gene. The CDR3 DNA follows: TGTGCCAGCAGTCGTGACAGGGGTCCTTTTGCTAACTATGGCTACACCTTC. This encodes CASSRDRGPFANYGYTF.

This clone was picked up a small number of times. V gene TRBV19 combines with J gene TRBJ2-2; 8 bases are shared with TRBD1. The CDR3 consists of 15 residues. Germline CDR1 and CDR2: LNHDA and SQIVND (reference sequence). With V trimmed by 9 bases and J by 5 bases, 11 bases remained unmatched. The CDR3 DNA reads TGTGCCAGCCACAGGGGGGCAGGGCGAACCGGGGAGCTGTTTTTT. As protein: CASHRGAGRTGELFF.

The chain links TRBV7-8 to TRBJ1-2, with 9 positions matching TRBD1. J gave up 2 bases and V 5 bases, and 9 bases lay outside the gene matches. The CDR3 sequence is 16 residues long. The germline gives CDR1 SGHVS, CDR2 FQNEAQ. CDR3 in DNA: TGTGCCAGCAGCACCCGAACCGGGACAGGGAACTATGGCTACACCTTC. Translating it yields CASSTRTGTGNYGYTF. Full variable domain (remainder filled in from reference TRBV7-8 and TRBJ1-2): GAGVSQSPRYKVAKRGQDVALRCDPISGHVSLFWYQQALGQGPEFLTYFQNEAQLDKSGLPSDRFFAERPEGSVSTLKIQRTQQEDSAVYLCASSTRTGTGNYGYTFGSGTRLTVV.

This clone appeared a few times. V is TRBV30 and J is TRBJ1-1; D may be TRBD1 (6 bases). The CDR3 length is 15 residues. With 4 bases removed from V and 7 bases from J, the gap between germline ends came to 22 bases. The V gene's germline CDR1 is GTSNPN and CDR2 SVGIG (reference sequence). DNA for the CDR3: TGTGCCTGGATGCTCAGCCCGGACAGCCACTATGAAGCTTTCTTT. This encodes CAWMLSPDSHYEAFF.

J is TRBJ1-5 and V is TRBV4-3; D is uncertain. Germline V gene sequence: CDR1 LGHNA, CDR2 YSLEER. The V end was cut by 0 bases, the J end by 0 bases, with 12 bases between. The CDR3 is made up of 17 amino acids. The CDR3: CASSQDWRTSSNQPQHF. The CDR3 region has the DNA TGCGCCAGCAGCCAAGATTGGAGGACCTCTAGCAATCAGCCCCAGCATTTT.

The chain couples TRBV5-1 to TRBJ2-7, with D possibly being TRBD2 (5 bases). Germline V lookup: CDR1 SGHRS, CDR2 YFSETQ. The CDR3 spans 12 residues. V was shortened by 4 bases and J by 7 bases, with 12 bases between the two germline ends. CDR3 sequence (DNA): TGCGCCAGCAGCCCCAATTGGGAGGAGCAGTACTTC. Translated: CASSPNWEEQYF.

V usage is TRBV28 and J usage is TRBJ1-2; D gene unclear. V gave up 3 bases and J gave up 4 bases, with 12 bases separating them. The CDR3 totals 14 residues. Germline-derived CDR1 and CDR2 are MDHEN and SYDVKM. CDR3: CASSFRGPGYGYTF. CDR3 sequence (DNA): TGTGCCAGCAGTTTTAGAGGGCCGGGCTATGGCTACACCTTC.

The chain combines TRBV29-1 with TRBJ2-7; tentative D call: TRBD1 (6 bases). CDR1 and CDR2 (germline): SQVTM, ANQGSEA. There are 13 residues in the CDR3. Trimming cost V 3 bases and J 3 bases, with 12 bases left between them. CDR3 loop: CSVESGDLYEQYF. The CDR3, as DNA: TGCAGCGTTGAGTCAGGGGACCTCTACGAGCAGTACTTC.

The genes are TRBV20-1 and TRBJ2-1, with TRBD1 identical over 9 bases. The CDR3 totals 17 residues. With 3 bases clipped from V and 2 bases from J, the junction kept 11 bases outside the gene matches. CDR1 is DFQATT and CDR2 is SNEGSKA in the germline V gene (reference sequence). CDR3 loop: CSASTGGGNPAYNEQFF. CDR3 nucleotide sequence: TGCAGTGCTAGTACAGGGGGCGGGAACCCGGCCTACAATGAGCAGTTCTTC.

The rearrangement uses TRBV7-8 and TRBJ1-5; tentatively, D is TRBD1 (5 bases). V was pared by 6 bases and J by 7 bases, with 13 bases between. In germline, CDR1 is SGHVS, CDR2 FQNEAQ. The CDR3 sequence is 13 residues long. CDR3 bases: TGTGCCAGCAGAGGTTCGGAGGGGCAGCCCCAGCATTTT. It specifies CASRGSEGQPQHF.

V gene TRBV9 combines with J gene TRBJ2-7, with unresolved D. Germline assignment: CDR1 SGDLS and CDR2 YYNGEE. CDR3 length: 15 residues. V lost 1 base and J 3 bases, leaving 14 bases between the germline ends. The CDR3 DNA is TGTGCCAGCAGCGTAAGTTGGCAAGGGAACTACGAGCAGTACTTC. It specifies CASSVSWQGNYEQYF.

This clone was detected once. The V gene is TRBV6-2 or TRBV6-3, the J gene TRBJ2-1; D is unresolved. Looked up from germline, CDR1 is MNHEY and CDR2 is SVGEGT. The CDR3 is 19 residues long. Trimming pared 2 bases from V and 10 bases from J, leaving 30 bases between. CDR3: CASSYPLPRAALTKVEQFF. CDR3 nucleotide sequence: TGTGCCAGCAGTTACCCATTACCCCGGGCCGCTCTCACAAAGGTCGAGCAGTTCTTC.

The V call is TRBV28, the J call TRBJ2-2, with unresolved D. This CDR3 region has 15 residues. The germline gives CDR1 MDHEN, CDR2 SYDVKM. V lost 3 bases to trimming and J lost 1 base, with 9 bases between them. CDR3 loop: CASSFGRMNTGELFF. The CDR3 coding sequence is TGTGCCAGCAGTTTCGGTCGGATGAACACCGGGGAGCTGTTTTTT.

The chain is built from TRBV19 and TRBJ1-2; 9 bases agree with TRBD1. V shed 5 bases and J 3 bases; nucleotides not matched to a gene: 10. The CDR3 extends over 16 amino acids. CDR1 is LNHDA, CDR2 SQIVND, per germline (reference sequence). The CDR3 coding sequence is TGTGCCAGTAGTTTTCGACCGGGACAGGGACACTATGGCTACACCTTC. It codes for CASSFRPGQGHYGYTF.

The chain couples TRBV30 to TRBJ2-7; TRBD2 aligns across 7 bases. This CDR3 has 13 amino acids. Germline V gene sequence: CDR1 GTSNPN, CDR2 SVGIG (reference sequence). V was clipped by 5 bases and J by 2 bases; unmatched bases: 6. In nucleotides, the CDR3 is TGTGCCTGGTGGGGGAGGGGAGCCTACGAGCAGTACTTC. Its protein product is CAWWGRGAYEQYF.

This clone was counted a single time. This chain connects TRBV27 to TRBJ1-6, with a weak D call TRBD1 (6 bases). Germline V CDR1 and CDR2: MNHEY, SMNVEV (reference sequence). V was clipped by 10 bases and J by 2 bases, with 12 bases between them. The CDR3 has 14 residues. This CDR3 is CATTGSPYNSPLHF. The CDR3 nucleotides read TGTGCCACCACAGGGTCCCCCTATAATTCACCCCTCCACTTT.